Here is one T cell receptor (beta chain) with its context. The CDR3 has 19 residues. Trimming cost V 10 bases and J 2 bases; bases outside gene matches: 19. Germline V gene sequence: CDR1 LNHDA, CDR2 SQIVND (reference sequence). The Seattle patients joined while their infection was active and were tracked longitudinally afterward. The protocol was immunoSEQ multiplex PCR, while the TCRdb copy is restricted to in-frame clones and leaves out a portion. The sample consists of 200,000 to 250,000 clones, 75% to 90% of them appearing once. This specimen comes from a study of blood T cell repertoires in COVID-19.

This TCR came from a woman between 65 and 79 years old with COVID-19, enrolled during active disease. Sample: peripheral blood. The rearrangement joins TRBV19 to TRBJ1-5; 11 nucleotides align to TRBD1. The DNA for the CDR3 is TGTGCCACCCACGGAAGGCGAGGACAGGGGGCCCAAGGCAATCAGCCCCAGCATTTT. This sequence encodes CATHGRRGQGAQGNQPQHF.